This T cell receptor beta chain was retrieved from a study of spatial heterogeneity in lung cancer. In this sample, this clonotype is medium-sized. TCRdb reprocessed the 5' RACE reads via MiXCR and lists one record per CDR3 protein. The sample includes under 2,500 distinct CDR3 sequences, about a quarter of them seen just once. The time point is: sample taken at primary tumor resection. Untreated early-stage non-small cell lung cancer patients, 70 to 85 in total, were the donors. The sample here was normal lung tissue next to the tumor, taken at surgery. This TCR came from a male donor with early-stage non-small cell lung cancer.

The CDR3 DNA reads as TGTGCCAGCAGCCGGGACAGGGGAAACGGGGAGCTGTTTTTT. Its protein is CASSRDRGNGELFF. V is TRBV5-6 and J is TRBJ2-2; 10 nucleotides line up with TRBD1. Trimming removed 4 bases from V and 7 bases from J; junction bases left unmatched: 4. Germline CDR1 reads SGHDT; CDR2 reads YYEEEE. The CDR3 runs to 14 residues.